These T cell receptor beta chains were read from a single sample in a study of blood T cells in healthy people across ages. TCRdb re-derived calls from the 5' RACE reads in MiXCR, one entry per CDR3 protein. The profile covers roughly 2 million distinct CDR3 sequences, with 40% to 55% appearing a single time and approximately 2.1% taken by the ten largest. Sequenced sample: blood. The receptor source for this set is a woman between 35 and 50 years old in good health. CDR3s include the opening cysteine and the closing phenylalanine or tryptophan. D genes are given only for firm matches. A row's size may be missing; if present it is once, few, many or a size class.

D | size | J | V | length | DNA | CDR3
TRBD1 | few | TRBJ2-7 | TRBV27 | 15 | TGTGCCAGCAGTTCCCAGACAGGGGAATCGTACGAGCAGTACTTC | CASSSQTGESYEQYF
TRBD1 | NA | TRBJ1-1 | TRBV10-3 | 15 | TGTGCCATCAGACCTTGGACAGGCGCTAACACTGGAGCTTTCTTT | CAIRPWTGANTGAFF
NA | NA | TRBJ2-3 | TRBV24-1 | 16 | TGTACCACCAGTGTATCGGAGGAATTAAGCACAGATACGCAGTATTTT | CTTSVSEELSTDTQYF
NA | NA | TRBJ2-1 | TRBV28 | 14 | TGTGCCAGCAGTTTCCCCCGGAAATTCAATGAGCAGTTCTTC | CASSFPRKFNEQFF
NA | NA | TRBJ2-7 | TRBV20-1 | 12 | TGCAGTGCTAGCGGGTACTCCTACGAGCAGTACTTC | CSASGYSYEQYF
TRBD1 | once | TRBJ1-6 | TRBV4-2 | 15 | TGTGCCAGCAGCGAGGGAGACAGGGGGCGATCACCCCTCCACTTT | CASSEGDRGRSPLHF
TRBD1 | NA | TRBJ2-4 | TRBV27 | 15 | TGTGCCAGCAGTAGCAATCAGGGGGCCGAAAACATTCAGTACTTC | CASSSNQGAENIQYF
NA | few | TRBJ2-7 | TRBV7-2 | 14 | TGTGCCAGCAGCTTAAATCCAGTTAGCCACGAGCAGTACTTC | CASSLNPVSHEQYF
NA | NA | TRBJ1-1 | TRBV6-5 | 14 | TGTGCCAGCAACCCCGGGTGGGGGAAAGAAGAAGCTTTCTTT | CASNPGWGKEEAFF
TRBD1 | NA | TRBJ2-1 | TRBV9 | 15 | TGTGCCAGCAGCGTAGAGGGGACAGGGTTCAATGAGCAGTTCTTC | CASSVEGTGFNEQFF
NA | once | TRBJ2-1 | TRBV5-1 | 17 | TGCGCCACCACACCCGAACCCCAGGACAGCTCCTACAATGAGCAGTTCTTC | CATTPEPQDSSYNEQFF
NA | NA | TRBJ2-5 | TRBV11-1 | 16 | TGTGCCAGCAGCTTCTCGACCCTGGGGTGGCTGGAGACCCAGTACTTC | CASSFSTLGWLETQYF
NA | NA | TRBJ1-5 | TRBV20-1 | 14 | TGCAGTGCTAGAATTGGCAGGGACAATCAGCCCCAGCATTTT | CSARIGRDNQPQHF
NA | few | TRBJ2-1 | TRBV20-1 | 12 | TGCAGTGCTAGAATGACCTACAATGAGCAGTTCTTC | CSARMTYNEQFF
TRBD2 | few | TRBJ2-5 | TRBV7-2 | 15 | TGTGCCAGCAGCGCCCCTAGCGGGGGTCTGGGGACCCAGTACTTC | CASSAPSGGLGTQYF
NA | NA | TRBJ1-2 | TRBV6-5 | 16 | TGTGCCAGCAGCCGAACAGCGGGAACGGGGGACTATGGCTACACCTTC | CASSRTAGTGDYGYTF
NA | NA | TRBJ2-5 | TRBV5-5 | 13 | TGTGCCAGCAACTTGACACCCCAAGAGACCCAGTACTTC | CASNLTPQETQYF
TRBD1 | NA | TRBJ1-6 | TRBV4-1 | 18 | TGCGCCAGCAGCCGACGGACAGGGAAAATTTCTTATAATTCACCCCTCCACTTT | CASSRRTGKISYNSPLHF
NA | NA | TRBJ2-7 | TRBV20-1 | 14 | TGCAGTGCTAGTCAGGCAGTCGCAACCTACGAGCAGTACTTC | CSASQAVATYEQYF
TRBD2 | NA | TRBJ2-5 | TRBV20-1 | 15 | TGCAGTGCTGAAGCACTAGCGGGGGGGCCCGAGACCCAGTACTTC | CSAEALAGGPETQYF
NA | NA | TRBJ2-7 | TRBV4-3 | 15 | TGCGCCAGCAGCCGCGATCGACAGCTTTCCTACGAGCAGTACTTC | CASSRDRQLSYEQYF
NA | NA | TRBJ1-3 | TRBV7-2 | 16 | TGTGCCAGCAGCTTAATTTCGAGCCTACCCGGAAACACCATATATTTT | CASSLISSLPGNTIYF
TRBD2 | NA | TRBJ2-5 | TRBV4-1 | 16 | TGCGCCAGCAGCCAAGTCACTAGCGGTCTACAAGAGACCCAGTACTTC | CASSQVTSGLQETQYF
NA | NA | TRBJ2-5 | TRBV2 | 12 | TGTGCCAGCATTATACCCCAAGAGACCCAGTACTTC | CASIIPQETQYF
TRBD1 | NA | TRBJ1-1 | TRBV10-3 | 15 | TGTGCCATCAGTGATCGGACAGGGACGAACACTGAAGCTTTCTTT | CAISDRTGTNTEAFF
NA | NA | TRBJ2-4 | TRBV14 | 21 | TGTGCCAGCAGCCGAACATCCCCGGGACCGAATCCGCGGCGGGTCGGAAACATTCAGTACTTC | CASSRTSPGPNPRRVGNIQYF
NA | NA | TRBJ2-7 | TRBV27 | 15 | TGTGCCAGCAGTTTACGGGGACGGAATCCCTACGAGCAGTACTTC | CASSLRGRNPYEQYF
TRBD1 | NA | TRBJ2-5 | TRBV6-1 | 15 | TGTGCCAGCAGTGAGGGACAGAATATACAAGAGACCCAGTACTTC | CASSEGQNIQETQYF
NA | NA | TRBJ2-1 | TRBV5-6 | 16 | TGTGCCAGCAGCACCTTGGGACCACACCCCTACAATGAGCAGTTCTTC | CASSTLGPHPYNEQFF
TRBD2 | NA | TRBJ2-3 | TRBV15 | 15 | TGTGCCACCAGCAGAGCCGTCGGGGGGGGTCATACGCAGTATTTT | CATSRAVGGGHTQYF
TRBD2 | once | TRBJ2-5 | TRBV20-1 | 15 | TGCAGTGCTTCCCCGGGACTAACGGGGGGAGAGACCCAGTACTTC | CSASPGLTGGETQYF
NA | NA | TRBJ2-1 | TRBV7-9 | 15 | TGTGCCAGCAGCTTAAAACTAGCTTACCACAATGAGCAGTTCTTC | CASSLKLAYHNEQFF
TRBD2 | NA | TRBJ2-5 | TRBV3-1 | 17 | TGTGCCAGCAGCCAAGGGGGTAGCGGGGGGACTCAAGAGACCCAGTACTTC | CASSQGGSGGTQETQYF
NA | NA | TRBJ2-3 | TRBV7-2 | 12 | TGTGCCAGCAGACCATTCACAGATACGCAGTATTTT | CASRPFTDTQYF
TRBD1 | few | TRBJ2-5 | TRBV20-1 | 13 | TGCAGTGCTACACAGGGGCCCTGGGAGACCCAGTACTTC | CSATQGPWETQYF
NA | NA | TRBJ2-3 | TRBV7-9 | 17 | TGTGCCAGCAGCTTGGAAACGAATGGGGGGCTCACAGATACGCAGTATTTT | CASSLETNGGLTDTQYF
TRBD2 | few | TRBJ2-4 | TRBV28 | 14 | TGTGCCAGCAGTTTCGCGGCGGGGGAAAACATTCAGTACTTC | CASSFAAGENIQYF
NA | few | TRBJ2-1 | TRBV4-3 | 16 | TGCGCCAGCAGCCATCCGGGTCAGGTTGGCTACAATGAGCAGTTCTTC | CASSHPGQVGYNEQFF
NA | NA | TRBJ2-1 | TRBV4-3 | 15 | TGCGCCAGCAGCCGAGGGAAAGACTCCTACAATGAGCAGTTATTC | CASSRGKDSYNEQLF
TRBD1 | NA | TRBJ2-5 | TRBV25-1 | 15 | TGTGCCAGCAGTGAGTTCACAGGGGGCGCAGAGACCCAGTACTTC | CASSEFTGGAETQYF
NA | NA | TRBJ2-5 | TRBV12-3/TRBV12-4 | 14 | TGTGCCAGCAGTTTTGGGAGGAAACAAGAGACCCAGTACTTC | CASSFGRKQETQYF
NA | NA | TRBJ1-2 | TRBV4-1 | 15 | TGCGCCAGCAGCCCCCTTGAGGATTTTGGCTATGGCTACACCTTC | CASSPLEDFGYGYTF
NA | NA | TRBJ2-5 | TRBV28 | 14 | TGTGCCAGCAGTGCTATGGGGGAGTACAATGAGCAGTACTTC | CASSAMGEYNEQYF
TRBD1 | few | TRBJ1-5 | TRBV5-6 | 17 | TGTGCCAGCAGCTTGGCAGGGGGTCATAATGGCAATCAGCCCCAGCATTTT | CASSLAGGHNGNQPQHF
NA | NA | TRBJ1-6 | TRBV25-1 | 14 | TGTGCCAGCAGGCCGACAGCACCATATCCGCCCCTCCACTTT | CASRPTAPYPPLHF
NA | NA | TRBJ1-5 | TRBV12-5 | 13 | TGTGCTAGTGCTCCGAATAGCAATCAGCCCCAGCATTTT | CASAPNSNQPQHF
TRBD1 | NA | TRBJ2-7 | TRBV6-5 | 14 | TGTGCCAGCAGTGACTTTGAGACAGGGGCCGAGCAGTACTTC | CASSDFETGAEQYF
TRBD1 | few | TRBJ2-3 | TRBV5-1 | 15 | TGCGCCAGCAGCTTGGAGACAGGGAGCACAGATACGCAGTATTTT | CASSLETGSTDTQYF
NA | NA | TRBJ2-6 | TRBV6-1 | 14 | TGTGCCAGCAGTCCGCCGGACAATGACAACGTCCTGACTTTC | CASSPPDNDNVLTF
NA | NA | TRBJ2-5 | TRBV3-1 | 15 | TGTGCCAGCAGCCAAGACCGGACAGACCAAGAGACCCAGTACTTC | CASSQDRTDQETQYF
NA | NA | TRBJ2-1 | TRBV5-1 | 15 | TGCGCCAGCAGCTTGCAGGGGGGCGGCCTAAATGAGCAGTTCTTC | CASSLQGGGLNEQFF
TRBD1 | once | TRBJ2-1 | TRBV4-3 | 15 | TGCGCCAGCAGCCACGGGACAGGGGGACTCAATGAGCAGTTCTTC | CASSHGTGGLNEQFF
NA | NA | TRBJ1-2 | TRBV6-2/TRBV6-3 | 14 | TGTGCCAGCAGTTACTCCGGGCCGAACTATGGCTACACCTTC | CASSYSGPNYGYTF
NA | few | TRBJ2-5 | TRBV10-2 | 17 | TGCGCCAGCATCGGGCCAGTGGGTTGGGGGAACCAAGAGACCCAGTACTTC | CASIGPVGWGNQETQYF
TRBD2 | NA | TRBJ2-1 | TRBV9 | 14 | TGTGCCAGCAGCGGGTCAGCGGGGGGCAATGAGCAGTTCTTC | CASSGSAGGNEQFF